Presented here are 13 T cell receptor beta chains from one specimen sequenced in a study of blood T cell repertoires in COVID-19. The table came from immunoSEQ multiplex PCR; TCRdb's copy has only in-frame clones and leaves some out. The table lists roughly 230,000 clones, about 80% of them singletons. The sequencing sample was made of PBMCs or T cells enriched from blood (not recorded which). These receptor sequences come from a man between 50 and 59 years old who had recovered from COVID-19.

V gene TRBV28 combines with J gene TRBJ2-2; no firm D call. CDR3 length: 13 amino acids. V was clipped by 8 bases and J by 3 bases, with 10 bases between them. The V gene's germline CDR1 is MDHEN and CDR2 SYDVKM. CDR3 in DNA: TGTGCCAGCTACCTCCCGGACACCGGGGAGCTGTTTTTT. It encodes CASYLPDTGELFF.

The chain is built from TRBV5-4 and TRBJ2-1; the D gene is possibly TRBD1 (5 bases). The CDR3 runs 15 residues. Per germline, CDR1 SGHNT and CDR2 YYREEE (reference sequence). Deletions cut 0 bases from V and 1 base from J, with 8 bases between. CDR3 nucleotide sequence: TGTGCCAGCAGCTTGGAAAAGGGGTCCTACAATGAGCAGTTCTTC. It specifies CASSLEKGSYNEQFF.

This clone was seen a handful of times. The rearrangement uses TRBV14 and TRBJ1-3; 7 positions agree with TRBD1. CDR1 SGHDN and CDR2 FVKESK come from the germline V gene. V lost 2 bases, J lost 3 bases, and 7 bases stayed unmatched. CDR3 length: 16 amino acids. The CDR3 protein is CASSQLATGFGNTIYF. The CDR3 coding sequence is TGTGCCAGCAGCCAATTGGCGACAGGGTTTGGAAACACCATATATTTT.

This chain links TRBV24-1 with TRBJ2-3; no clear D. The germline gives CDR1 KGHDR, CDR2 SFDVKD. Deletions cut 1 base from V and 2 bases from J, with 21 bases between. The CDR3 is 19 amino acids. The DNA of the CDR3 is TGTGCCACCAGTGATTTCCCGCTCCGCCCGAGAGCCACCACAGATACGCAGTATTTT. Amino acid sequence: CATSDFPLRPRATTDTQYF.

CDR3 nucleotide sequence: TGTGCCAGCAGTTCCCGGCCCGGGGCTGAAGCTTTCTTT. Its translation is CASSSRPGAEAFF. This chain links TRBV27 with TRBJ1-1; D call uncertain. The CDR3 runs 13 residues. Trimming shortened V by 4 bases and J by 6 bases, and 12 bases separated the two germline ends. The germline CDR1 and CDR2 sequences are MNHEY and SMNVEV (reference sequence).

The chain has TRBV5-1 and TRBJ2-1, with 8 bases matching TRBD2. Germline-derived CDR1 and CDR2 are SGHRS and YFSETQ. This CDR3 has 17 amino acids. V dropped 3 bases and J dropped 0; count of bases not matched to a gene: 8. This chain's CDR3 is CASSSYSGVSSYNEQFF. The CDR3 coding sequence is TGCGCCAGCAGCTCCTATAGCGGGGTTAGCTCCTACAATGAGCAGTTCTTC.

The V call is TRBV5-1, the J call TRBJ2-5, with 10 positions matching TRBD2. The CDR3 totals 16 residues. The germline V gene encodes CDR1 SGHRS and CDR2 YFSETQ. The V and J ends lost 4 bases and 4 bases, in that order; junction bases with no gene match: 10. CDR3 sequence reads: CASSPGGAGGRETQYF. The CDR3, as DNA: TGCGCCAGCAGCCCCGGGGGAGCGGGAGGGCGAGAGACCCAGTACTTC.

The chain's CDR3 is CASSLQRTSGDIDTQYF. Written as DNA, the CDR3 is TGTGCCAGCAGCCTCCAACGGACTAGCGGGGACATAGATACGCAGTATTTT. This chain links TRBV7-6 with TRBJ2-3; 12 bases fit TRBD2. This CDR3 has 17 residues. Germline lookup yields CDR1 SGHVS and CDR2 FNYEAQ. J lost 5 bases, V lost 5 bases, and 11 bases had no gene match.

V and J are TRBV28 and TRBJ1-6; TRBD1 aligns across 7 bases. Germline V gene lookup returns CDR1 MDHEN and CDR2 SYDVKM. V gave up 4 bases and J gave up 11 bases; unmatched junction bases: 8. This CDR3 is 14 amino acids long. The CDR3 is CASSSTGDYPPLHF. CDR3 sequence (DNA): TGTGCCAGCAGTTCTACAGGGGATTATCCACCCCTCCACTTT. Looking up the rest from reference TRBV28 and TRBJ1-6 gives the full variable domain: DVKVTQSSRYLVKRTGEKVFLECVQDMDHENMFWYRQDPGLGLRLIYFSYDVKMKEKGDIPEGYSVSREKKERFSLILESASTNQTSMYLCASSSTGDYPPLHFGNGTRLTVT.

The chain uses TRBV5-4 and TRBJ1-3; the D gene is possibly TRBD1 (5 bases). Trimming took 0 bases from V and 7 from J, leaving 17 bases between them. The CDR3 runs 16 residues. The V gene's germline CDR1 is SGHNT and CDR2 YYREEE (reference sequence). CDR3 region: CASSLATGFRGNTIYF. Here the CDR3 DNA reads TGTGCCAGCAGCTTGGCAACAGGTTTTCGTGGTAACACCATATATTTT.

This clone occurred a few times. At the DNA level, this CDR3 is encoded by other sequences in the same sample as well. CDR3 amino acids: CASSYGDRGFGNTIYF. The CDR3 DNA follows: TGTGCCAGCAGTTACGGGGACAGGGGGTTTGGAAACACCATATATTTT. The gene calls are TRBV6-5 and TRBJ1-3; 11 nucleotides match TRBD1. Germline values: CDR1 MNHEY, CDR2 SVGAGI. There are 16 residues in the CDR3. V dropped 2 bases and J dropped 3; count of bases not matched to a gene: 3.

The chain employs TRBV5-6 and TRBJ1-1; 9 bases are a match to TRBD1. The germline gives CDR1 SGHDT, CDR2 YYEEEE. The V and J ends lost 4 bases and 5 bases, in that order; junction bases with no gene match: 6. The CDR3 consists of 14 residues. CDR3 loop: CASSIRDRVTEAFF. CDR3 DNA: TGTGCCAGCAGCATACGGGACAGGGTAACTGAAGCTTTCTTT.

The rearrangement uses TRBV10-2 and TRBJ1-1; 7 bases agree with TRBD1. This CDR3 has 13 residues. The germline gives CDR1 WSHSY, CDR2 SAAADI. Trimming cost V 6 bases and J 4 bases; bases outside gene matches: 5. As DNA, the CDR3 is TGCGCCAGCAGCGGACAGGCGAGCACTGAAGCTTTCTTT. Its protein is CASSGQASTEAFF.